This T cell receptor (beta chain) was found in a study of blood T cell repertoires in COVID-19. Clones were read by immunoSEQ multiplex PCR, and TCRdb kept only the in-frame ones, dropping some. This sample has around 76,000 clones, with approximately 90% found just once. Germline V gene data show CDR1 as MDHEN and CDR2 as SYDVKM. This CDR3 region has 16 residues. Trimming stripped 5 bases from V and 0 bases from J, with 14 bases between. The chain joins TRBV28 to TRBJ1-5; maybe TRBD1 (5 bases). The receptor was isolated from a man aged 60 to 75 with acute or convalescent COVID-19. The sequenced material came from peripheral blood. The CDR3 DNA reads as TGTGCCAGCAGTCCCGCCCCCGACAGTAGCAATCAGCCCCAGCATTTT. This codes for CASSPAPDSSNQPQHF.